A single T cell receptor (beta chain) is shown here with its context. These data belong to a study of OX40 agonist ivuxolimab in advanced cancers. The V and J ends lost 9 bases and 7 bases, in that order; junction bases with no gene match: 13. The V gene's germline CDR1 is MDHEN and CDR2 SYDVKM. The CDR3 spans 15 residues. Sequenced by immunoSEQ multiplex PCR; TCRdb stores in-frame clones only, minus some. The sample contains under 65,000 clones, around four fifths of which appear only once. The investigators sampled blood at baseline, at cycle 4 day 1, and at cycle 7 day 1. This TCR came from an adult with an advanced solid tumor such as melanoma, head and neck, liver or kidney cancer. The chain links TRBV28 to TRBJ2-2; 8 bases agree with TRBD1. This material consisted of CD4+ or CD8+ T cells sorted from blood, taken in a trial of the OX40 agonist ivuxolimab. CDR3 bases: TGTGCCAGTTTTGCCAGACAGGGGAATTTCGGGGAGCTGTTTTTT. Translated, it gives CASFARQGNFGELFF.